Listed below are T cell receptor beta chains from one sample, sequenced in a study of cytomegalovirus exposure and HLA in healthy donors. Sequencing was performed with immunoSEQ multiplex PCR; in TCRdb, only in-frame clones are kept and a portion is missing. Of about 55,000 clones listed, about 84% are singletons. The material sequenced was PBMCs. These receptors were collected from a man aged 25 to 40 in good health and CMV-seronegative. The CDR3 runs from the conserved cysteine through the conserved F or W. The D gene is left open where the match is weak. Size is omitted from some rows. Given values are once, few, many or a class for expanded clones.

clone_size	d_call	v_call	j_call	cdr3_nt	cdr3_aa
NA	TRBD1	TRBV5-1	TRBJ1-1	TGCGCCAGCAGCTGGGCAGGACAGGGGTACACTGAAGCTTTCTTT	CASSWAGQGYTEAFF
NA	TRBD1	TRBV30	TRBJ2-7	TGTGCCTGGAAAGGCGGGACAGGTTTTGTTTCCTACGAGCAGTACTTC	CAWKGGTGFVSYEQYF
NA	TRBD1	TRBV18	TRBJ1-2	TGTGCCAGCTCAACGACAGGGACAGCCTATGGCTACACCTTC	CASSTTGTAYGYTF
NA	NA	TRBV6-1	TRBJ2-7	TGTGCCAGCAGGCTGGGGAGTCGGGCCTACGAGCAGTACTTC	CASRLGSRAYEQYF
few	NA	TRBV18	TRBJ2-1	TGTGCCAGCTCACCCGGGGAACGGGCCTACAATGAGCAGTTCTTC	CASSPGERAYNEQFF
NA	NA	TRBV18	TRBJ1-2	TGTGCCAGCTCACGGTTTGGGCAGGGGATTGCCTATGGCTACACCTTC	CASSRFGQGIAYGYTF
NA	TRBD2	TRBV7-9	TRBJ2-1	TGTGCCAACAGCTTATTACTAGCGGGAGGCAATGAGCAGTTCTTC	CANSLLLAGGNEQFF
NA	NA	TRBV6-6	TRBJ2-1	TGTGCCAGCAGACCCGGGACAAGCACCTACAATGAGCAGTTCTTC	CASRPGTSTYNEQFF
NA	NA	TRBV2	TRBJ1-2	TGTGCCAGCAGACGGACAGCCCTCTATGGCTACACCTTC	CASRRTALYGYTF
few	NA	TRBV7-9	TRBJ1-5	TGTGCCAGCAGCGAGGAGGAGGGGAATCAGCCCCAGCATTTT	CASSEEEGNQPQHF
NA	NA	TRBV9	TRBJ2-2	TGTGCCAGCAGCGTAGTTACAGGGTCAGGAACCGGGGAGCTGTTTTTT	CASSVVTGSGTGELFF